Reported below is one T cell receptor beta chain. What it binds is unknown. RNA transcripts served as the template for amplifying TCR beta CDR3 regions. The TCR CDR3 first-round RT-PCR relied on the HTBI primer set. From the multiplex PCR reads, TCRdb called clonotypes with MiXCR, one entry per CDR3 protein. The sample records just over 550,000 distinct CDR3 sequences, about half being singletons. These data come from a study of T cells in Graves' hyperthyroidism and ophthalmopathy. Study results and limitations: In the analysis, a 13 V-J model separated ophthalmopathy from stable hyperthyroidism.

Absent ophthalmopathy progression within 18 months defined stable Graves' hyperthyroidism. Diagnoses were established using clinical symptoms, serum thyroxine and TRAb, thyroid ultrasound and orbital computed tomography. V lost 3 bases and J lost 5, with 19 bases in between. In germline, CDR1 is KGHSH, CDR2 LQKENI. CDR3 size: 16 residues. The origin of this receptor is a woman between 18 and 29 years old with Graves' hyperthyroidism. The chain recombines TRBV18 with TRBJ1-2; no clear D gene. Sequenced input: peripheral blood or thyroid tissue (not recorded which). Here the CDR3 reads CASSPPGWQAGYGYTF. The DNA of the CDR3 is TGTGCCAGCTCACCCCCGGGTTGGCAGGCTGGATATGGCTACACCTTC.